The 21 T cell receptor beta chains given below trace back to one sample, sequenced in a study of hypomethylating agent response in myelodysplastic syndrome (dated by TCRdb to the early 2020s). The protocol used for the library was the immunoSEQ multiplex PCR assay. Drawn from immuneACCESS, this table holds only the in-frame rearrangements with V and J called that TCRdb kept. Clones are partly lost; checked studies trace under half to an unresolved V gene and leave the rest unexplained. This sample holds thousands of clones; 88% were observed only once. Clones ranked in the top ten supply 10% of the sample. Sample: bone marrow, taken before or after starting hypomethylating agent treatment for myelodysplastic syndrome (not recorded which). These receptors were obtained from a human donor with myelodysplastic syndrome.

The chain uses TRBV5-4 and TRBJ1-1; D is unclear. V dropped 1 base and J dropped 0 bases, with 7 bases sitting between them. The CDR3 covers 14 residues. CDR1 is SGHNT, CDR2 YYREEE, per germline (reference sequence). The CDR3 is CASSLNSMNTEAFF. The CDR3 DNA is TGTGCCAGCAGCTTGAACAGTATGAACACTGAAGCTTTCTTT.

The sample holds a few counts of this clone. The rearrangement links TRBV30 to TRBJ1-6; no firm D call. Trimming pared 4 bases from V and 9 bases from J, leaving 10 bases between. The CDR3 is made up of 12 amino acids. Germline CDR1 is GTSNPN and CDR2 is SVGIG (reference sequence). Written as DNA, the CDR3 is TGTGCCTGGACGGAAAACGGTTCACCCCTCCACTTT. It yields the protein CAWTENGSPLHF. Complete variable domain (other parts from reference TRBV30 and TRBJ1-6): SQTIHQWPATLVQPVGSPLSLECTVEGTSNPNLYWYRQAAGRGLQLLFYSVGIGQISSEVPQNLSASRPQDRQFILSSKKLLLSDSGFYLCAWTENGSPLHFGNGTRLTVT.

The CDR3 protein is CASTHQGLASTGELFF. DNA for the CDR3: TGTGCCAGCACACACCAGGGGCTAGCTTCCACCGGGGAGCTGTTTTTT. The chain combines TRBV7-2 with TRBJ2-2; maybe TRBD1 (6 bases). The CDR3 covers 16 residues. Germline loops: CDR1 SGHTA, CDR2 FQGNSA. The germline V and J ends were trimmed by 7 bases and 4 bases, with 19 bases remaining between them.

The V call is TRBV9, the J call TRBJ2-2; D tentatively reads TRBD1 or TRBD2 (5 bases each). The germline V gene encodes CDR1 SGDLS and CDR2 YYNGEE. The CDR3 sequence is 15 residues long. Trimming left V 1 base short and J 4 bases short, with 11 bases between. CDR3 protein: CASSVQGGGTGELFF. The CDR3 coding sequence is TGTGCCAGCAGCGTACAGGGCGGAGGCACCGGGGAGCTGTTTTTT.

V is TRBV7-2 and J is TRBJ2-1; 12 bases map to TRBD2. V trimming: 4 bases; J trimming: 12 bases; junction bases outside the gene matches: 7. This CDR3 is built from 14 residues. CDR1 is SGHTA and CDR2 is FQGNSA in the germline V gene. CDR3 sequence reads: CASSSWTSGVGQFF. Here the CDR3 DNA reads TGTGCCAGCAGCTCTTGGACTAGCGGGGTTGGGCAGTTCTTC. Together with reference TRBV7-2 and TRBJ2-1, the CDR3 gives the full variable domain: GAGVSQSPSNKVTEKGKDVELRCDPISGHTALYWYRQSLGQGLEFLIYFQGNSAPDKSGLPSDRFSAERTGGSVSTLTIQRTQQEDSAVYLCASSSWTSGVGQFFGPGTRLTVL.

The rearrangement joins TRBV30 to TRBJ2-2, with TRBD1 matching over 8 bases. Germline CDR1 reads GTSNPN; CDR2 reads SVGIG (reference sequence). Unmatched junction bases numbered 8, after V lost 2 bases and J lost 6 bases. This CDR3 comprises 15 residues. CDR3 in amino acids: CAWSRGQGPPGELFF. In nucleotides, the CDR3 is TGTGCCTGGAGTAGAGGACAGGGCCCCCCCGGGGAGCTGTTTTTT.

CDR3 sequence (DNA): TGTGCTAGTGGTTTGATGGGGGTAGGTGAAGCTTTCTTT. Amino acid sequence: CASGLMGVGEAFF. This chain links TRBV12-5 with TRBJ1-1; TRBD1 might be the D (5 bases). V lost 2 bases and J lost 7, with 11 bases in between. The germline gives CDR1 LGHNT, CDR2 FRNRAP. This CDR3 contains 13 residues. Combining the CDR3 with reference TRBV12-5 and TRBJ1-1 gives the whole variable domain DARVTQTPRHKVTEMGQEVTMRCQPILGHNTVFWYRQTMMQGLELLAYFRNRAPLDDSGMPKDRFSAEMPDATLATLKIQPSEPRDSAVYFCASGLMGVGEAFFGQGTRLTVV.

The chain has TRBV12-5 and TRBJ1-1; 7 bases map to TRBD1. The CDR3 is made up of 15 amino acids. Trimming at V came to 5 bases and at J to 5 bases, leaving 11 bases not matched to a gene. Per the germline V gene, CDR1 is LGHNT and CDR2 is FRNRAP. CDR3 region: CASGEETGVGTEAFF. DNA for the CDR3: TGTGCTAGTGGTGAGGAAACAGGGGTGGGGACTGAAGCTTTCTTT.

The chain is built from TRBV19 and TRBJ1-1, with 10 bases aligning to TRBD1. The CDR3 is 16 amino acids. Unmatched junction bases numbered 8, after V lost 6 bases and J lost 1 base. CDR1 LNHDA and CDR2 SQIVND come from the germline V gene (reference sequence). The CDR3 bases are TGTGCCAGTAGCATCTTTCGGACAGGGGGGAACACTGAAGCTTTCTTT. This translates into CASSIFRTGGNTEAFF.

This clone has more than one count but fewer than ten. The chain is built from TRBV7-9 and TRBJ1-2; unclear D gene. The CDR3 is 16 residues long. CDR1 and CDR2 (germline): SEHNR, FQNEAQ (reference sequence). The ends were cut back, 0 bases at V and 2 bases at J, with 13 bases in the middle. The CDR3 here is CASSLAREGSNYGYTF. CDR3 sequence (DNA): TGTGCCAGCAGCTTAGCGCGGGAAGGGTCAAACTATGGCTACACCTTC.

A remark on this clone: Sequence at one end of the junction differs from germline and may be a read error. The V call is TRBV6-1, the J call TRBJ1-2; D might be TRBD1 (6 bases). Germline V gene lookup returns CDR1 MNHNS and CDR2 SASEGT. The CDR3 has 13 residues. This chain's CDR3 is CASSDSLDRSLNF. The DNA of the CDR3 is TGTGCCAGCAGTGATTCTCTCGACAGGAGTTTAAATTTC.

The rearrangement joins TRBV19 to TRBJ2-7, with 9 nucleotides matching TRBD2. J was trimmed by 4 bases and V by 7 bases; bases with no gene match: 8. In germline, CDR1 is LNHDA, CDR2 SQIVND (reference sequence). This CDR3 comprises 14 residues. In DNA, the CDR3 is TGTGCCAGTATGGAGCTAGCGGGAATGTACGAGCAGTACTTC. Amino acids: CASMELAGMYEQYF.

This clone was observed a handful of times. The chain employs TRBV5-1 and TRBJ2-2; D ambiguous. V dropped 4 bases and J dropped 1 base, with 11 bases sitting between them. Germline CDR1 SGHRS, CDR2 YFSETQ. This CDR3 contains 15 residues. CDR3 sequence: CASSPGSQNTGELFF. CDR3 nucleotides: TGCGCCAGCAGCCCGGGCAGTCAGAACACCGGGGAGCTGTTTTTT.

The chain recombines TRBV2 with TRBJ1-5; D is unclear. Germline V lookup: CDR1 SNHLY, CDR2 FYNNEI. V was clipped by 0 bases and J by 3 bases, with 6 bases between them. This CDR3 is 14 amino acids long. For the CDR3, the DNA is TGTGCCAGCAGTGAAGCCCGCCCCAATCAGCCCCAGCATTTT. Protein: CASSEARPNQPQHF. The full variable domain, completed using reference TRBV2 and TRBJ1-5, is EPEVTQTPSHQVTQMGQEVILRCVPISNHLYFYWYRQILGQKVEFLVSFYNNEISEKSEIFDDQFSVERPDGSNFTLKIRSTKLEDSAMYFCASSEARPNQPQHFGDGTRLSIL.

This chain joins TRBV19 and TRBJ1-5, with D unclear. This CDR3 has 12 amino acids. V lost 3 bases and J 7 bases, leaving 7 bases between the germline ends. Germline assignment: CDR1 LNHDA and CDR2 SQIVND (reference sequence). The CDR3: CASSMLGQPQHF. The CDR3 coding sequence is TGTGCCAGTAGTATGTTAGGGCAGCCCCAGCATTTT.

The rearrangement links TRBV5-1 to TRBJ1-1; no clear D gene. Germline assignment: CDR1 SGHRS and CDR2 YFSETQ. This CDR3 contains 14 residues. The V and J ends lost 2 bases and 4 bases respectively, with 12 bases between them. CDR3 nucleotide sequence: TGCGCCAGCAGCTTAAGACCCGAGGGCACTGAAGCTTTCTTT. Its protein is CASSLRPEGTEAFF. Looking up the rest from reference TRBV5-1 and TRBJ1-1 gives the full variable domain: KAGVTQTPRYLIKTRGQQVTLSCSPISGHRSVSWYQQTPGQGLQFLFEYFSETQRNKGNFPGRFSGRQFSNSRSEMNVSTLELGDSALYLCASSLRPEGTEAFFGQGTRLTVV.

The rearrangement links TRBV9 to TRBJ1-2, with 8 bases matching TRBD1. This CDR3 region has 14 residues. Unmatched junction bases numbered 5, after V lost 3 bases and J lost 4 bases. Germline loops: CDR1 SGDLS, CDR2 YYNGEE. CDR3 nucleotide sequence: TGTGCCAGCAGCGGGACAGGGTTCGGCTATGGCTACACCTTC. Amino acid sequence: CASSGTGFGYGYTF.

The V gene is TRBV10-1, the J gene TRBJ2-3; D not certain. CDR1 is WNHNN and CDR2 is SYGVQD in the germline V gene (reference sequence). V lost 2 bases and J 5 bases, leaving 8 bases between the germline ends. The CDR3 length is 13 residues. The CDR3 DNA is TGCGCCAGCAGTGAGCGGATACTAGATACGCAGTATTTT. Amino acid sequence: CASSERILDTQYF.

The V call is TRBV30, the J call TRBJ1-1, with D uncertain. V was pared by 2 bases and J by 6 bases, with 16 bases between. Per germline, CDR1 GTSNPN and CDR2 SVGIG (reference sequence). This CDR3 comprises 14 residues. The CDR3 region is CAWSISLGMPEAFF. For the CDR3, the DNA is TGTGCCTGGAGTATTTCGTTGGGGATGCCTGAAGCTTTCTTT.

The V gene is TRBV11-3, the J gene TRBJ2-3, with no clear D. Deletions cut 5 bases from V and 4 bases from J, with 22 bases between. In germline, CDR1 is SGHNT, CDR2 YENEEA. The CDR3 loop spans 17 amino acids. The CDR3 here is CASSPVIFSQKADTQYF. The DNA for the CDR3 is TGTGCCAGCAGCCCGGTAATTTTTTCTCAAAAGGCAGATACGCAGTATTTT.

V usage is TRBV6-1 and J usage is TRBJ1-4; D gene ambiguous. The CDR3 is 17 residues long. Trimming removed 1 base at V and 2 bases at J, with 14 bases between. Per germline, CDR1 MNHNS and CDR2 SASEGT. The CDR3 sequence is CASSEVGVGRTNEKLFF. The CDR3 bases are TGTGCCAGCAGTGAAGTTGGGGTCGGTAGGACTAATGAAAAACTGTTTTTT.